Below are 13 T cell receptor beta chains sequenced from a single sample in a study of patients and donors after allogeneic stem cell transplantation. One entry per CDR3 protein, called by TCRdb with MiXCR from the RT-PCR reads. The sample contains roughly 960,000 distinct CDR3 sequences, approximately 19% of which appear only once. Sequencing used blood, either unsorted or a sorted T cell fraction (not recorded which). The origin of the receptors is a human donor who was either an allogeneic HSCT recipient or a stem cell or donor lymphocyte infusion donor (not recorded which). It is not recorded whose cells these are; they may come from a transplant donor.

This clonotype has a handful of counts. This rearrangement joins TRBV6-5 to TRBJ1-6, with D unresolved. The CDR3 has 13 residues. Germline CDR1 reads MNHEY; CDR2 reads SVGAGI. The V gene lost 2 bases and the J gene lost 6 bases, with 5 bases spanning the gap. DNA of the CDR3: TGTGCCAGCAGTTACGCTTCTAATTCACCCCTCCACTTT. Translated, it gives CASSYASNSPLHF.

In its sample, this clonotype was seen a few times. The genes are TRBV20-1 and TRBJ2-7; D remains unclear. Trimming pared 1 base from V and 0 bases from J, leaving 7 bases between. The CDR3 spans 13 residues. Germline loops: CDR1 DFQATT, CDR2 SNEGSKA (reference sequence). CDR3 loop: CSARAGHSYEQYF. The CDR3 DNA follows: TGCAGTGCTAGAGCAGGCCACTCCTACGAGCAGTACTTC.

The chain carries TRBV20-1 and TRBJ1-1; possible D gene TRBD1, 6 bases. This CDR3 spans 15 amino acids. V lost 2 bases and J 1 base, leaving 14 bases between the germline ends. CDR1 is DFQATT, CDR2 SNEGSKA, per germline (reference sequence). The DNA for the CDR3 is TGCAGTGCTAGAAGGGACACAAAATCGAACACTGAAGCTTTCTTT. This sequence encodes CSARRDTKSNTEAFF.

There are a few counts of this clonotype. The chain recombines TRBV25-1 with TRBJ2-2, with 7 positions matching TRBD2. The germline V gene encodes CDR1 MGHDK and CDR2 SYGVNS. Trimming at V came to 2 bases and at J to 6 bases, leaving 12 bases not matched to a gene. This CDR3 has 17 residues. The CDR3 reads CASSEIQSGGIAGELFF. CDR3 bases: TGTGCCAGCAGTGAAATACAATCGGGGGGTATTGCCGGGGAGCTGTTTTTT.

This clonotype was observed a few times. The chain recombines TRBV24-1 with TRBJ2-1; the D gene could be TRBD1 or TRBD2 (5 bases each). V was cut by 4 bases and J by 0 bases, with 9 bases left in between. There are 15 residues in the CDR3. Germline assignment: CDR1 KGHDR and CDR2 SFDVKD. The CDR3 coding sequence is TGTGCCACCAGTGAACCAGGGAGCTCCTACAATGAGCAGTTCTTC. Protein product: CATSEPGSSYNEQFF.

This chain joins TRBV25-1 and TRBJ2-1, with TRBD1 matching 7 bases. The V segment lost 0 bases and the J segment 3 bases; nucleotides outside the gene matches: 5. Looked up from germline, CDR1 is MGHDK and CDR2 is SYGVNS. The length of the CDR3 is 16 residues. The CDR3 sequence: CASSEYRGSGYNEQFF. In DNA form, the CDR3 reads TGTGCCAGCAGTGAATACAGGGGGAGTGGCTACAATGAGCAGTTCTTC.

This clonotype was counted once. The chain links TRBV20-1 to TRBJ2-5; D might be TRBD2 (5 bases). CDR1 is DFQATT and CDR2 is SNEGSKA in the germline V gene (reference sequence). CDR3 length: 13 amino acids. The germline V and J ends were trimmed by 2 bases and 7 bases, with 14 bases remaining between them. The CDR3 sequence is CSARSGNRGTQYF. The CDR3 nucleotides are TGCAGTGCTAGATCGGGGAATCGAGGGACCCAGTACTTC.

This clonotype has more than one count but fewer than ten. The rearrangement joins TRBV18 to TRBJ2-5, with D uncertain. V was clipped by 8 bases and J by 2 bases, with 6 bases between them. The length of the CDR3 is 11 residues. Germline CDR1 and CDR2: KGHSH and LQKENI. The CDR3 is CASQIQETQYF. Written as DNA, the CDR3 is TGTGCCAGCCAGATTCAAGAGACCCAGTACTTC.

The chain uses TRBV4-3 and TRBJ1-2, with 10 bases fitting TRBD1. After removal of 0 bases from V and 6 bases from J, the junction contained 4 bases not matched to a gene. The CDR3 totals 15 residues. Per germline, CDR1 LGHNA and CDR2 YSLEER. CDR3 nucleotide sequence: TGCGCCAGCAGCCAAGAAGGACAGGGGGTACATGGCTACACCTTC. Protein sequence: CASSQEGQGVHGYTF.

This clonotype turned up a few times. The V gene is TRBV3-1, the J gene TRBJ2-5; 7 bases align to TRBD1. The germline V gene has CDR1 LGHDT and CDR2 YNNKEL (reference sequence). The CDR3 has 14 amino acids. Trimming cost V 4 bases and J 5 bases; bases outside gene matches: 7. The CDR3 reads CASSRGRGLETQYF. The CDR3, as DNA: TGTGCCAGCAGCCGAGGAAGGGGGCTTGAGACCCAGTACTTC.

This rearrangement joins TRBV25-1 to TRBJ2-7; D unclear. Germline assignment: CDR1 MGHDK and CDR2 SYGVNS. V was shortened by 6 bases and J by 2 bases, with 8 bases between the two germline ends. The CDR3 totals 12 residues. The CDR3 protein is CASSYEAYEQYF. The CDR3 DNA reads as TGTGCCAGCAGCTATGAAGCCTACGAGCAGTACTTC.

The V call is TRBV7-8, the J call TRBJ2-2, with D possibly TRBD2 on 6 matching bases. The length of the CDR3 is 15 residues. Looked up from germline, CDR1 is SGHVS and CDR2 is FQNEAQ. V gave up 0 bases and J gave up 6 bases, with 11 bases separating them. Here the CDR3 reads CASSLALQRAGELFF. The CDR3 nucleotides are TGTGCCAGCAGCTTAGCGCTGCAGCGGGCCGGGGAGCTGTTTTTT.

This clonotype has more than one count but fewer than ten. The gene calls are TRBV15 and TRBJ2-1; D possibly corresponds to TRBD2 (6 bases). Trimming left V 0 bases short and J 8 bases short, with 23 bases between. This CDR3 region has 18 residues. The germline V gene has CDR1 LNHNV and CDR2 YYDKDF (reference sequence). CDR3 bases: TGTGCCACCAGCAGAGATTTAAGGAGGGCCGGGGGATCCGATGAGCAGTTCTTC. It yields the protein CATSRDLRRAGGSDEQFF.